This T cell receptor beta chain comes out of a study of T-cell memory formation after mild COVID-19. V was pared by 8 bases and J by 0 bases, with 2 bases of the junction left unmatched. Germline loops: CDR1 MNHNS, CDR2 SASEGT. There are 13 residues in the CDR3. This clonotype came up many times. TCRdb analysed the 5' RACE reads with MiXCR anew, one entry per CDR3 protein. Among 250,000 to 350,000 distinct CDR3 sequences listed, about 17% were seen once. The receptor's source is a man between 18 and 35 years old who had mild COVID-19 (a few samples of this study predate the infection). Cell type and time point are not known. Specimen: PBMCs or a T cell subset sorted from them (not recorded which). The V call is TRBV6-1, the J call TRBJ2-3; TRBD2 agrees at 7 bases. The CDR3 DNA is TGTGCCAGCGGACTAGTTAGCACAGATACGCAGTATTTT. Its protein product is CASGLVSTDTQYF.